This is a list of T cell receptor beta chains from one sample in a study of cytomegalovirus exposure and HLA in healthy donors. Sequencing used immunoSEQ multiplex PCR; TCRdb keeps in-frame clones, though not all of them. The repertoire holds 90,000 to 130,000 clones, with 55% to 75% as singletons. The source material was PBMCs. These receptor sequences come from a man in his thirties or forties in good health and CMV-seropositive. The CDR3 runs from the conserved cysteine through the conserved F or W. D genes are given only for firm matches. Clone size appears in some rows only: once, few, many, or a class for an expanded clone.

DNA,CDR3,size,J,V,D
TGTGCCAGCAGCCAAAGTGCTGTCGGTAGCTCCTACAATGAGCAGTTCTTC,CASSQSAVGSSYNEQFF,.,TRBJ2-1,TRBV7-9,.
TGTGCCAGCAGCTTAGAGCTCCGGGGGAATGAGCAGTTCTTC,CASSLELRGNEQFF,.,TRBJ2-1,TRBV11-2,.
TGTGCCAGCAGCCCAAGACAGGGGGTGTGGTATGGCTACACCTTC,CASSPRQGVWYGYTF,.,TRBJ1-2,TRBV7-9,TRBD1
TGTGCCAGCATCGGTCACAGGACCACCGGGGAGCTGTTTTTT,CASIGHRTTGELFF,.,TRBJ2-2,TRBV6-1,.
TGCGCCAGCAGCCAAGATAGGGGACAGCCCCCCAATGAGCAGTTCTTC,CASSQDRGQPPNEQFF,.,TRBJ2-1,TRBV4-3,TRBD1
TGTGCCAGCAGCTTAGAGTCGGCCGGGGAGCTGTTTTTT,CASSLESAGELFF,few,TRBJ2-2,TRBV11-2,.
TGTGCCAGCAGTTCACAGGGGGCAGGGGAGACCCAGTACTTC,CASSSQGAGETQYF,.,TRBJ2-5,TRBV7-2,TRBD1
TGCGCCAGCAGCACCGGAGTAGCGGCAAGCACAGATACGCAGTATTTT,CASSTGVAASTDTQYF,.,TRBJ2-3,TRBV5-1,.
TGTGCCAGCAGCTCCCGGACAGGGGAGAACAATGAGCAGTTCTTC,CASSSRTGENNEQFF,.,TRBJ2-1,TRBV7-9,TRBD1
TGTGCCTGGAGTGTAATGAGGCGGACAGGGACCACGAACACTGAAGCTTTCTTT,CAWSVMRRTGTTNTEAFF,few,TRBJ1-1,TRBV30,TRBD1
TGTGCCAGCAGTCCAGATTGGGCCAAAAACATTCAGTACTTC,CASSPDWAKNIQYF,.,TRBJ2-4,TRBV27,.
TGTGCCAGCAGCTTGGCGGACAAGGATGGCGATGAGCAGTTCTTC,CASSLADKDGDEQFF,.,TRBJ2-1,TRBV5-6,.
TGTGCCAGCAGTTCCACGGACGCGGCTAGCGGGGACACAGATACGCAGTATTTT,CASSSTDAASGDTDTQYF,few,TRBJ2-3,TRBV25-1,TRBD2
TGTGCCAGCAGCTTAGGAGTGGGCCGCGATGAGCAGTTCTTC,CASSLGVGRDEQFF,.,TRBJ2-1,TRBV7-6,.
TGCAGCGTTCAGGGGACCTATGGCTACACCTTC,CSVQGTYGYTF,.,TRBJ1-2,TRBV29-1,.
TGCAGCGTTCGGGGGCTAGCGGGGGAAAATGAGCAGTTCTTC,CSVRGLAGENEQFF,.,TRBJ2-1,TRBV29-1,TRBD2
TGTGCCAGCAGTACCGGGTCCTTCCATGGCTACACCTTC,CASSTGSFHGYTF,.,TRBJ1-2,TRBV27,.
TGTGCCAGCAGCGTCACGGTTTTAGACACCGGGGAGCTGTTTTTT,CASSVTVLDTGELFF,.,TRBJ2-2,TRBV9,.
TGTGCCAGCAGTGAGATTGAACAGGCTAATGAAAAACTGTTTTTT,CASSEIEQANEKLFF,once,TRBJ1-4,TRBV2,.
TGTGCCAGCAGCTCACAGGGGGCAACCTACAATGAGCAGTTCTTC,CASSSQGATYNEQFF,few,TRBJ2-1,TRBV9,TRBD1
TGTGCCAGCAGTTACTCGGTAGGGGTCAATCAGCCCCAGCATTTT,CASSYSVGVNQPQHF,.,TRBJ1-5,TRBV6-6,.
TGTGCCAGCAGCGTAGCCCTCTCTGGGGCCAACGTCCTGACTTTC,CASSVALSGANVLTF,.,TRBJ2-6,TRBV9,.
TGTGCCTGGAGTGGGCTATCTAGCGGGAGTTCGGATGAGCAGTTCTTC,CAWSGLSSGSSDEQFF,.,TRBJ2-1,TRBV30,TRBD2
TGCAGCGCCCCAAGGAGCGGGAGAATCGAAGAGACCCAGTACTTC,CSAPRSGRIEETQYF,.,TRBJ2-5,TRBV29-1,TRBD2
TGTGCCAGCAGTTTGTCGCAGGTCCCCTGGCATGAGCAGTTCTTC,CASSLSQVPWHEQFF,.,TRBJ2-1,TRBV28,.
TGCGCCAGCAGCCCCCTTACTAGCGGGGGGTACGAGCAGTACTTC,CASSPLTSGGYEQYF,.,TRBJ2-7,TRBV5-1,TRBD2
TGTGCCAGCAGCTTACAGCCCCAGGGGACTGGAAACACCATATATTTT,CASSLQPQGTGNTIYF,.,TRBJ1-3,TRBV7-3,.
TGTGCCAGCAGCTTGAACAGGGGCGCCGATACTTACGAGCAGTACTTC,CASSLNRGADTYEQYF,.,TRBJ2-7,TRBV5-4,TRBD1
TGTGCCAGCAGTTTTGCAGGGCGGTCGAACATTCAGTACTTC,CASSFAGRSNIQYF,.,TRBJ2-4,TRBV28,.
TGTGCCGAGAGGGACAGGGAGAACACTGAAGCTTTCTTT,CAERDRENTEAFF,.,TRBJ1-1,TRBV6-1,TRBD1
TGTGCCAGCAGTTTTACGGGTGAATACAATGAGCAGTTCTTC,CASSFTGEYNEQFF,.,TRBJ2-1,TRBV6-6,.
TGTGCCAGCAGTTACTCCACAGGGGACAATGAGCAGTTCTTC,CASSYSTGDNEQFF,few,TRBJ2-1,TRBV6-5,TRBD1
TGTGCCAGTAGTTTGACAGCGAACACCGGGGAGCTGTTTTTT,CASSLTANTGELFF,.,TRBJ2-2,TRBV19,.
TGTGCCAGCAGCTTAGCGAGACTAGCGGGAGGCTACAATGAGCAGTTCTTC,CASSLARLAGGYNEQFF,.,TRBJ2-1,TRBV7-2,TRBD2
TGTGCCTGGAGGATGTTTGGACAGGGGATAGCAAGGGATGGAAACACCATATATTTT,CAWRMFGQGIARDGNTIYF,.,TRBJ1-3,TRBV30,TRBD1
TGTGCCAGTAGTCCTCCGCAGGGGTCCAGGATAACTGAAGCTTTCTTT,CASSPPQGSRITEAFF,.,TRBJ1-1,TRBV19,.
TGTGCCAGCAGCCTGGAGGTAGCGGGTTACAATGAGCAGTTCTTC,CASSLEVAGYNEQFF,.,TRBJ2-1,TRBV2,TRBD2
TGCGCCAGCAGCGCCCCGGGACAGGGGGCGGTTATGGGGTACAATGAGCAGTTCTTC,CASSAPGQGAVMGYNEQFF,.,TRBJ2-1,TRBV5-1,TRBD1
TGTGCCAGCAGTTACGGGGGCAGGGGGCGCGGTGGCTACACCTTC,CASSYGGRGRGGYTF,.,TRBJ1-2,TRBV6-5,TRBD1
TGCGCCAGCAGCTTGCAGCGGGAGTATGGTGAGCAGTTCTTC,CASSLQREYGEQFF,.,TRBJ2-1,TRBV5-1,TRBD2
TGTGCTATGGGGGGGCTGGGAGGAACTGAAGCTTTCTTT,CAMGGLGGTEAFF,few,TRBJ1-1,TRBV28,.
TGTGCCAGCAGCTTAGTTTCAGCGGGTCAGCCGTATGAAAAACTGTTTTTT,CASSLVSAGQPYEKLFF,.,TRBJ1-4,TRBV7-2,.
TGTGCCAGCAGTTTAATCCCCGACAGGGAGGATGGCTACACCTTC,CASSLIPDREDGYTF,.,TRBJ1-2,TRBV27,TRBD1
TGTGCCAGCAGTGAGTCTAGCGGGAGAGGGGCCAAAAACATTCAGTACTTC,CASSESSGRGAKNIQYF,.,TRBJ2-4,TRBV25-1,TRBD2